This TCR beta chain was identified during a study of cytomegalovirus exposure and HLA in healthy donors. This PCR relied on a set of 60 Vbeta primers and 13 Jbeta primers. Clones were read by immunoSEQ multiplex PCR, and TCRdb kept only the in-frame ones, dropping some. The sample carries 140,000 to 150,000 clones, approximately 68% recorded once. Trimming left V 1 base short and J 2 bases short, with 11 bases between. Germline lookup yields CDR1 LNHNV and CDR2 YYDKDF (reference sequence). The CDR3 sequence is 15 residues long. Sequenced sample: PBMCs. The TCR sequence derives from a man in his sixties in good health and CMV-seronegative. This sequence joins TRBV15 and TRBJ2-5; D is unresolved. CDR3 loop: CATSRVSPGQETQYF. CDR3 DNA: TGTGCCACCAGCAGAGTTTCCCCAGGACAAGAGACCCAGTACTTC.